One and the same sample provided the 5 T cell receptor beta chains below, sequenced in a study of T cells expressing NK-cell markers. TCRdb reprocessed the 5' RACE reads and keeps a single row for each CDR3 protein, giving no DNA. The sample has 400,000 or so distinct CDR3 sequences. Material for sequencing was blood T cells: a sorted CD56 or NKG2C T cell subset, CD4+ or CD8+ T cells, or bulk PBMC T cells (not recorded which). Receptors originate from a woman aged 50 to 65 in good health.

This sequence joins TRBV9 and TRBJ2-2; TCRdb indicates TRBD1, and absent DNA this call remains unverified. CDR1 is SGDLS and CDR2 is YYNGEE in the germline V gene. The CDR3 is 16 residues long. CDR3 amino acids: CASTLGQSANTGELFF.

J is TRBJ1-5 and V is TRBV5-1; TCRdb's D call of TRBD1 is untestable without DNA. The length of the CDR3 is 15 residues. CDR1 is SGHRS and CDR2 is YFSETQ in the germline V gene. CDR3 in amino acids: CASSLSGDRYQPQHF.

The chain uses TRBV4-1 and TRBJ2-1; without DNA, the TCRdb call of TRBD1 cannot be checked. The CDR3 consists of 14 residues. Germline CDR1 and CDR2: MGHRA and YSYEKL. CDR3 protein: CASSQGQFFSEQFF.

CDR3 sequence reads: CSARPFSGKVDTQYF. The rearrangement uses TRBV20-1 and TRBJ2-3; without DNA, the TCRdb call of TRBD2 cannot be checked. The CDR3 totals 15 residues. The germline gives CDR1 DFQATT, CDR2 SNEGSKA (reference sequence).

The chain recombines TRBV12-3 or TRBV12-4 with TRBJ2-7; TCRdb's D call of TRBD1 is untestable without DNA. The CDR3 spans 12 residues. This CDR3 reads CASSPGIYEQYF.